This TCR beta chain is drawn from a study of vaccination and CD4 T cells after COVID-19. Study-wide context: Investigators stimulated cells with overlapping spike peptides drawn from SARS-CoV-2, HCoV-NL63, HCoV-OC43 and HCoV-229E. Study-level points and caveats: The median number of SARS-CoV-2-reactive clonotypes increased from about 20 to 38, a change that did not reach significance.

An Oncomine TCR Beta short-read assay was used to sequence the DNA from cultured CD4+ T cells. Genomic DNA was isolated from CD4+ T cells that had been cultured. TCRdb passed the PCR reads through MiXCR, listing each CDR3 protein once. The data hold 13,000 or so distinct CDR3 sequences, with approximately 58% observed a single time. Regarding this clonotype: The antigen is unknown.

CDR1 DFQATT and CDR2 SNEGSKA come from the germline V gene (reference sequence). The ends were cut back, 6 bases at V and 8 bases at J, with 25 bases in the middle. The CDR3 covers 15 residues. Treatment specified: 10-day PBMC culture with coronavirus spike peptide pools or control peptides (ViraFEST assay). The positive PCR dates, which preceded the US Alpha, Beta and Delta variants, fell between March and December 2020. The rearrangement joins TRBV20-1 to TRBJ1-2; TRBD1 might be the D (6 bases). The sequence was obtained from a human donor who had recovered from COVID-19. Source material: CD4+ T cells from blood, cultured in vitro. For the CDR3, the DNA is TGCAGTGCCCTCGTGAGACAGGACCCATCAGGGGGCTACACCTTC. This sequence encodes CSALVRQDPSGGYTF.